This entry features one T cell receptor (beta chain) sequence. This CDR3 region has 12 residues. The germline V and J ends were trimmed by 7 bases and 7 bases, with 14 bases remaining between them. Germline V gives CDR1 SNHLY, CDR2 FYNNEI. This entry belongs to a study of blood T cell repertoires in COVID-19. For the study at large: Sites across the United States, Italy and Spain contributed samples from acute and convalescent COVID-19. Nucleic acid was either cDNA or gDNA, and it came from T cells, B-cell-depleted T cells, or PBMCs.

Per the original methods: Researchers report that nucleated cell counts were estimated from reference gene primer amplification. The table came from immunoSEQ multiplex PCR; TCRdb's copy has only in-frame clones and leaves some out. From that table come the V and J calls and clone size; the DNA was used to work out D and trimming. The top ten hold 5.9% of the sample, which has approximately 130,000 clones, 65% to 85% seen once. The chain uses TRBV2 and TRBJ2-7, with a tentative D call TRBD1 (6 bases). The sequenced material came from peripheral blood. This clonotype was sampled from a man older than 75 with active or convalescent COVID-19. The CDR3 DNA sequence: TGTGCCAGCAACCTCAGGGGTTGGGAGCAGTACTTC. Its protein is CASNLRGWEQYF.